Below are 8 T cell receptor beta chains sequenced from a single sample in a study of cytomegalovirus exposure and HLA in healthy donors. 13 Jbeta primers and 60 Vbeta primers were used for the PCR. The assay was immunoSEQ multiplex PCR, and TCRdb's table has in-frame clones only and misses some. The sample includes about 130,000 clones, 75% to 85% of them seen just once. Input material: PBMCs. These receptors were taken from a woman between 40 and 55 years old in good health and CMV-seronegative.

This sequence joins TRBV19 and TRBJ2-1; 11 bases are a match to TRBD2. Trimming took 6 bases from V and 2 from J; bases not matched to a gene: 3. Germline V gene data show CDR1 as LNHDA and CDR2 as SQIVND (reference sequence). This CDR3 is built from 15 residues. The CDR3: CASSPTSGAYNEQFF. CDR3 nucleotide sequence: TGTGCCAGTAGCCCGACTAGCGGGGCCTACAATGAGCAGTTCTTC.

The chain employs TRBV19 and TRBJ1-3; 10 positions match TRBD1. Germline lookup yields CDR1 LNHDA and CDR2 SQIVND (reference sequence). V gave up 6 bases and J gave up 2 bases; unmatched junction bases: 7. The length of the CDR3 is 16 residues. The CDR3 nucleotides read TGTGCCAGTAGGGCCCGGGACAGGGGCACTGGAAACACCATATATTTT. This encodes CASRARDRGTGNTIYF. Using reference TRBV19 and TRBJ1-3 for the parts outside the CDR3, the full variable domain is DGGITQSPKYLFRKEGQNVTLSCEQNLNHDAMYWYRQDPGQGLRLIYYSQIVNDFQKGDIAEGYSVSREKKESFPLTVTSAQKNPTAFYLCASRARDRGTGNTIYFGEGSWLTVV.

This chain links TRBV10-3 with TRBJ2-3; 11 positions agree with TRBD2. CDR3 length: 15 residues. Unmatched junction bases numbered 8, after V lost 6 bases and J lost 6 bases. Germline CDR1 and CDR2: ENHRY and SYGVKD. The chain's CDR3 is CAISATSGARDTQYF. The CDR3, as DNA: TGTGCCATCAGCGCGACTAGCGGGGCTCGGGATACGCAGTATTTT.

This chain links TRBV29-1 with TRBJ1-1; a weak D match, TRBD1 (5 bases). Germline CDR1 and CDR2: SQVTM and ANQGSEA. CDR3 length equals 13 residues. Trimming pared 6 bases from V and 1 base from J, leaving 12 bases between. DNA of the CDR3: TGCAGCGTACAAGGGGCAGCGAACACTGAAGCTTTCTTT. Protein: CSVQGAANTEAFF. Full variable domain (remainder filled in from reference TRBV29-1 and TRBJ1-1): SAVISQKPSRDICQRGTSLTIQCQVDSQVTMMFWYRQQPGQSLTLIATANQGSEATYESGFVIDKFPISRPNLTFSTLTVSNMSPEDSSIYLCSVQGAANTEAFFGQGTRLTVV.

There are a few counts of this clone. The DNA for the CDR3 is TGTGCCAGTAGTCAGGAGGCCCTGAGAGCTTTCTTT. The encoded protein is CASSQEALRAFF. The chain uses TRBV19 and TRBJ1-1; D is unclear. Deletions cut 5 bases from V and 10 bases from J, with 14 bases between. This CDR3 has 12 residues. CDR1 and CDR2 (germline): LNHDA, SQIVND (reference sequence).

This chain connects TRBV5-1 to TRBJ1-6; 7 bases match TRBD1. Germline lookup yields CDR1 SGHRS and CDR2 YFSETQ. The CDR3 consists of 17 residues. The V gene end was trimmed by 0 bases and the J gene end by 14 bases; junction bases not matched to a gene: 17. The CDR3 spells CASSLAQGDRGTATLHF. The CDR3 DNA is TGCGCCAGCAGCTTGGCGCAGGGGGATAGAGGCACGGCAACCCTCCACTTT.

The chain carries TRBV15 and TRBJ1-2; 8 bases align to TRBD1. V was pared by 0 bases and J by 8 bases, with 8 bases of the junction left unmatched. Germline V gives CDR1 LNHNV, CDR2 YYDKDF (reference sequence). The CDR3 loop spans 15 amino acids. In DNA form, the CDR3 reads TGTGCCACCAGCAGAGAGAGACAGGGGTTGACGGGCTACACCTTC. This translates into CATSRERQGLTGYTF.

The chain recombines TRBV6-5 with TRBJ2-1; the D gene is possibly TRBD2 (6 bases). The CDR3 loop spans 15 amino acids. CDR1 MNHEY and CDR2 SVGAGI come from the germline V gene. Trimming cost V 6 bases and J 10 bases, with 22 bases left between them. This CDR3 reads CASSGLRDFSEEQFF. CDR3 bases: TGTGCCAGCAGCGGGCTACGGGACTTTTCAGAGGAGCAGTTCTTC.